These 3 T cell receptor beta chains originate from one sample sequenced in a study of T cell changes during pregnancy in multiple sclerosis (dated by TCRdb to between 2019 and 2020). Receptors were amplified or captured by the immunoSEQ multiplex PCR assay. TCRdb took over this immuneACCESS table, retaining in-frame rearrangements with V and J assigned. Such tables are incomplete; in checked studies, under half of the missing clones stem from an unresolved V gene, and the remainder is unexplained. Here the sample has roughly 100,000 clones; around nine tenths occur a single time. The ten largest account for about 0.9% of the sample. Specimen: peripheral blood, collected after pregnancy. The receptors were sampled from a female donor with multiple sclerosis, enrolled in a pregnancy study.

This chain connects TRBV27 to TRBJ1-2; 8 bases are shared with TRBD1. The CDR3 spans 15 residues. Germline V gene data show CDR1 as MNHEY and CDR2 as SMNVEV (reference sequence). Trimming removed 5 bases from V and 8 bases from J; junction bases left unmatched: 13. CDR3 protein: CASSATGGRLDGYTF. The CDR3, as DNA: TGTGCCAGCAGTGCTACAGGGGGGCGGTTAGACGGCTACACCTTC.

This chain links TRBV6-1 with TRBJ1-1; maybe TRBD1 (6 bases). Trimming took 11 bases from V and 4 from J, leaving 17 bases between them. This CDR3 contains 13 residues. Germline V lookup: CDR1 MNHNS, CDR2 SASEGT. CDR3: CASLTGFTTEAFF. Written as DNA, the CDR3 is TGTGCCTCCCTGACAGGCTTCACCACTGAAGCTTTCTTT.

The CDR3 DNA reads as TGTGCCAGCAGCTTAGATATCGGGGGGCATGAGCAGTTCTTC. Encoded protein: CASSLDIGGHEQFF. The gene calls are TRBV13 and TRBJ2-1, with D perhaps TRBD2 (7 bases). The V end lost 1 base, the J end lost 8 bases, and 12 bases lay between the germline ends. Germline values: CDR1 PRHDT, CDR2 FYEKMQ (reference sequence). The CDR3 has 14 residues.